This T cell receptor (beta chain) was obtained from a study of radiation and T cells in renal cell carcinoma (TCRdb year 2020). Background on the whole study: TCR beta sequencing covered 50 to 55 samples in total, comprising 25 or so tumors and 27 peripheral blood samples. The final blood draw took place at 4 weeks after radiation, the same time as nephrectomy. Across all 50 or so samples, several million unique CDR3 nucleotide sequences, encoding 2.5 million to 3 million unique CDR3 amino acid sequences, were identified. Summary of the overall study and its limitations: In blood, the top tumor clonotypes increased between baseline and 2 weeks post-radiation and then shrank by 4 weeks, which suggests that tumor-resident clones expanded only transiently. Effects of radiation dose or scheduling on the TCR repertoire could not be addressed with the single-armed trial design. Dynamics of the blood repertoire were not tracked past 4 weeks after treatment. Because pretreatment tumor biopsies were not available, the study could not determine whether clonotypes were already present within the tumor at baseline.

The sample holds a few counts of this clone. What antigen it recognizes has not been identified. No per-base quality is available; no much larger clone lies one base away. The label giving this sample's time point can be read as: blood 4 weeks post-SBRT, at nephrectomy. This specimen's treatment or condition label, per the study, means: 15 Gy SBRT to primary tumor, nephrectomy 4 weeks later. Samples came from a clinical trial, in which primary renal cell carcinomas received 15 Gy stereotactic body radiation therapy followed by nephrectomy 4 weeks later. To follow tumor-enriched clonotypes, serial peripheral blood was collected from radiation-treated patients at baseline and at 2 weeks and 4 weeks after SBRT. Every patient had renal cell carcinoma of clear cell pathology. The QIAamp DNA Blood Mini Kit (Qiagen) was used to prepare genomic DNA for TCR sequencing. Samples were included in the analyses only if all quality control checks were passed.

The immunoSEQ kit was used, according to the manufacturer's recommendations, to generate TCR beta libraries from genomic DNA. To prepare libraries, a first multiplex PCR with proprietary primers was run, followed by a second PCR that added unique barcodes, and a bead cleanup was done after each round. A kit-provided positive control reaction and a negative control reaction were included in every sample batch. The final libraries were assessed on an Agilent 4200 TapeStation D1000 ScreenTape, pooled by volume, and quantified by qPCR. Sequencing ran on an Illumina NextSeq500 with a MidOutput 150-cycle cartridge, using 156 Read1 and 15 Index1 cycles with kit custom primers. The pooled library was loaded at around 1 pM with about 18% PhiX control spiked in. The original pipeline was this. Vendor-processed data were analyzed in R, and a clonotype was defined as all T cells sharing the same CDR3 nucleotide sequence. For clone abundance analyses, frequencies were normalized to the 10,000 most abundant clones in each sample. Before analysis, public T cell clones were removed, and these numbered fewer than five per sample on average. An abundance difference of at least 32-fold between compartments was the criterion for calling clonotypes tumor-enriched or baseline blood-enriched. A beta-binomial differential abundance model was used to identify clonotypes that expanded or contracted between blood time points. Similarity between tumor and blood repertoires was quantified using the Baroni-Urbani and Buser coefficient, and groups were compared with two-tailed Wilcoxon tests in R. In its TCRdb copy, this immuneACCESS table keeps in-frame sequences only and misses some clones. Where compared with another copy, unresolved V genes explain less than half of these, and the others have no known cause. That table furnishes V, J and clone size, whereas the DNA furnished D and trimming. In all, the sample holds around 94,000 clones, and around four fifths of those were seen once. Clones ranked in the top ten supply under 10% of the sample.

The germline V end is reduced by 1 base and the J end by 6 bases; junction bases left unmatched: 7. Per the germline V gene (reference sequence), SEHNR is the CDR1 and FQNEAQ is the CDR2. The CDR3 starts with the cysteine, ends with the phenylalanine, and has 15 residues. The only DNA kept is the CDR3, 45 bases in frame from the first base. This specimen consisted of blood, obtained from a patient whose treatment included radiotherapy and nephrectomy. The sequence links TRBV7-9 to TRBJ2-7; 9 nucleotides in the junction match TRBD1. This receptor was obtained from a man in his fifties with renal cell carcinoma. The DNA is TGTGCCAGCAGCTTAGAAACCGGGACAGGGCGCGAGCAGTACTTC. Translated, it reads CASSLETGTGREQYF.